This entry lists 32 T cell receptor beta chains sequenced from one sample in a study of blood T cell repertoires in COVID-19 (dated by TCRdb to about 2020). Library preparation was by the immunoSEQ multiplex PCR assay. The immuneACCESS repertoire file appears here via TCRdb, limited to in-frame rearrangements. These files lack a portion of the clones; in checked studies, under half of the deficit traces to unresolved V genes, and the cause of the others is not known. The sample table records around 380,000 clones; 81% of these occur just once. The ten largest account for under 1.2% of the sample. The sequenced material came from peripheral blood. These receptors were taken from a human donor with acute or convalescent COVID-19. The donor label of this sample is uncertain.

This chain uses TRBV2 with TRBJ1-2; no definite D call. Per the germline V gene, CDR1 is SNHLY and CDR2 is FYNNEI. V dropped 2 bases and J dropped 4 bases, with 11 bases sitting between them. The CDR3 loop spans 14 amino acids. The CDR3 loop is CASSEMGQVYGYTF. The CDR3 region has the DNA TGTGCCAGCAGTGAAATGGGCCAGGTCTATGGCTACACCTTC.

The CDR3 spells CASSRTQGIYEQYF. The CDR3 DNA reads as TGTGCCAGCTCGAGAACACAGGGGATCTACGAGCAGTACTTC. The chain links TRBV3-1 (or the pseudogene TRBV3-2) to TRBJ2-7, with 7 bases lining up with TRBD1. Trimming removed 8 bases from V and 3 bases from J; junction bases left unmatched: 10. Per germline, CDR1 LGHDT and CDR2 YNNKEL (reference sequence). The CDR3 totals 14 residues.

V and J are TRBV6-5 and TRBJ1-6; D unresolved. Germline V gives CDR1 MNHEY, CDR2 SVGAGI. CDR3 length: 13 amino acids. The ends were cut back, 6 bases at V and 7 bases at J, with 10 bases in the middle. For the CDR3, the DNA is TGTGCCAGCAGCATCTACAGAAATTCACCCCTCCACTTT. It encodes CASSIYRNSPLHF.

The chain combines TRBV7-9 with TRBJ1-4; 9 bases map to TRBD1. The CDR3 consists of 15 residues. The V gene end was trimmed by 4 bases and the J gene end by 6 bases; junction bases not matched to a gene: 6. CDR1 and CDR2 (germline): SEHNR, FQNEAQ (reference sequence). In DNA, the CDR3 is TGTGCCAGCAGCTCTCCGGGACAGGGACATGAAAAACTGTTTTTT. The encoded protein is CASSSPGQGHEKLFF.

The chain recombines TRBV20-1 with TRBJ1-5; D is undetermined. The CDR3 has 11 residues. V was pared by 7 bases and J by 6 bases, with 10 bases between. Germline CDR1 reads DFQATT; CDR2 reads SNEGSKA (reference sequence). The DNA for the CDR3 is TGCAGTGTAAAGCGGGGTCAGCCCCAGCATTTT. Amino acid sequence: CSVKRGQPQHF.

The chain links TRBV7-2 to TRBJ2-7; the match to TRBD2 covers 7 bases. The junction had 6 bases not matched to a gene; V was cut back by 3 bases and J by 4 bases. CDR1 SGHTA and CDR2 FQGNSA come from the germline V gene. The CDR3 contains 14 residues. CDR3 sequence: CASSLGGSKYEQYF. The DNA for the CDR3 is TGTGCCAGCAGCTTGGGCGGGAGCAAATACGAGCAGTACTTC.

The chain recombines TRBV19 with TRBJ1-2; D is unclear. The germline V gene has CDR1 LNHDA and CDR2 SQIVND (reference sequence). Trimming stripped 7 bases from V and 0 bases from J, with 6 bases between. The CDR3 totals 12 residues. In DNA form, the CDR3 reads TGTGCCAGTATGCGAGCTAACTATGGCTACACCTTC. Translated, it gives CASMRANYGYTF.

This clone has only a few counts. The chain couples TRBV6-5 to TRBJ2-1; D is ambiguous. The CDR3 contains 14 residues. Germline values: CDR1 MNHEY, CDR2 SVGAGI. V lost 6 bases and J lost 3, with 12 bases in between. The CDR3 region has the DNA TGTGCCAGCAGCCCAGGTGCTGGCTACAATGAGCAGTTCTTC. This gives the protein CASSPGAGYNEQFF.

In this sample, this clone turned up many times. This sample also contains other DNA sequences that code for the same CDR3. The chain links TRBV5-1 to TRBJ1-4; 7 positions match TRBD1. After removal of 0 bases from V and 7 bases from J, the junction contained 3 bases not matched to a gene. The CDR3 has 14 amino acids. Germline-derived CDR1 and CDR2 are SGHRS and YFSETQ. CDR3 nucleotide sequence: TGCGCCAGCAGCTTGGCAGGGGGATTTGAAAAACTGTTTTTT. This translates into CASSLAGGFEKLFF.

The chain joins TRBV19 to TRBJ1-5; perhaps TRBD1 as D (6 bases). Deletions cut 7 bases from V and 4 bases from J, with 17 bases between. The CDR3 spans 15 residues. CDR1 is LNHDA and CDR2 is SQIVND in the germline V gene (reference sequence). In nucleotides, the CDR3 is TGTGCCAGTACCAATGGGGGCGCCCCAAATCAGCCCCAGCATTTT. It yields the protein CASTNGGAPNQPQHF.

This chain joins TRBV30 and TRBJ1-3; TRBD1 matches at 7 bases. Unmatched junction bases numbered 7, after V lost 2 bases and J lost 0 bases. This CDR3 is built from 16 residues. Germline CDR1 reads GTSNPN; CDR2 reads SVGIG (reference sequence). The CDR3 bases are TGTGCCTGGAGTACAGGGGATATAATCTCTGGAAACACCATATATTTT. Amino acids: CAWSTGDIISGNTIYF.

This clone was detected only a few times. J is TRBJ1-3 and V is TRBV6-1; 9 bases map to TRBD1. Germline V gene data show CDR1 as MNHNS and CDR2 as SASEGT. This CDR3 contains 15 residues. V was clipped by 1 base and J by 5 bases; unmatched bases: 3. This CDR3 is CASSEGGTGRNTIYF. DNA for the CDR3: TGTGCCAGCAGTGAAGGTGGGACAGGGAGAAACACCATATATTTT.

The chain employs TRBV6-5 and TRBJ2-7, with a tentative D call TRBD2 (6 bases). Trimming left V 6 bases short and J 3 bases short, with 18 bases between. The CDR3 is 15 residues long. Germline lookup yields CDR1 MNHEY and CDR2 SVGAGI. CDR3 protein: CASSSLGSGHYEQYF. The CDR3 coding sequence is TGTGCCAGCAGCAGCCTAGGTAGCGGCCACTACGAGCAGTACTTC.

This clone was seen only a few times. Here the CDR3 DNA reads TGTGCCAGCAGTGTTTTGGTGACAGGGGGCAATCAGCCCCAGCATTTT. Amino acid sequence: CASSVLVTGGNQPQHF. This sequence joins TRBV6-1 and TRBJ1-5; TRBD1 agrees at 8 bases. Germline V lookup: CDR1 MNHNS, CDR2 SASEGT. The CDR3 covers 16 residues. Losses at the gene ends were 4 bases for V and 2 bases for J; bases not matched to a gene: 7.

This clone was counted a single time. The V gene is TRBV18, the J gene TRBJ2-3; D unresolved. CDR3 length: 13 residues. Germline CDR1 reads KGHSH; CDR2 reads LQKENI. V lost 0 bases and J lost 5, with 6 bases in between. The CDR3, as DNA: TGTGCCAGCTCACCACCTCAGATAGATACGCAGTATTTT. Translated: CASSPPQIDTQYF.

V and J are TRBV29-1 and TRBJ2-1; the match to TRBD1 covers 7 bases. The CDR3 extends over 15 amino acids. Germline V gene sequence: CDR1 SQVTM, CDR2 ANQGSEA. The V and J ends lost 7 bases and 1 base, in that order; junction bases with no gene match: 10. CDR3 nucleotide sequence: TGCAGCGCCAAAAAGGGGACAGTTTCCTACAATGAGCAGTTCTTC. Protein: CSAKKGTVSYNEQFF.

This chain links TRBV18 with TRBJ1-1, with D possibly matching TRBD1 (5 bases). Germline V lookup: CDR1 KGHSH, CDR2 LQKENI. The CDR3 extends over 16 amino acids. The V and J ends lost 1 base and 1 base respectively, with 13 bases between them. The CDR3, as DNA: TGTGCCAGCTCACCACGGGACTTACACCAGAACACTGAAGCTTTCTTT. This gives the protein CASSPRDLHQNTEAFF.

This chain uses TRBV30 with TRBJ2-7; 8 positions agree with TRBD1. Per the germline V gene, CDR1 is GTSNPN and CDR2 is SVGIG (reference sequence). There are 13 residues in the CDR3. The J segment lost 4 bases and the V segment lost 8 bases, leaving 10 bases of the junction unmatched. CDR3 DNA: TGTGCCGCCGACCAGGGGGCTCGTTACGAGCAGTACTTC. Amino acid sequence: CAADQGARYEQYF.

Only a few counts were recorded for this clone. The chain is built from TRBV2 and TRBJ2-2; D not certain. This CDR3 region has 13 residues. With 1 base removed from V and 7 bases from J, the gap between germline ends came to 7 bases. Looked up from germline, CDR1 is SNHLY and CDR2 is FYNNEI. This chain's CDR3 is CASSEESRGELFF. CDR3 nucleotides: TGTGCCAGCAGTGAAGAATCTCGCGGGGAGCTGTTTTTT.

This clone was found once. This sequence joins TRBV5-5 and TRBJ2-6; 8 bases agree with TRBD1. Looked up from germline, CDR1 is SGHKS and CDR2 is YYEKEE (reference sequence). The CDR3 extends over 17 amino acids. With 3 bases clipped from V and 0 bases from J, the junction kept 5 bases outside the gene matches. The CDR3 reads CASSWDRIPSGANVLTF. CDR3 DNA sequence: TGTGCCAGCAGCTGGGACAGGATCCCCTCTGGGGCCAACGTCCTGACTTTC.

This clone appeared a single time. The chain combines TRBV5-4 with TRBJ1-1, with 7 nucleotides matching TRBD1. The ends lost 5 bases at V and 6 bases at J; junction bases unmatched: 7. Germline loops: CDR1 SGHNT, CDR2 YYREEE (reference sequence). The CDR3 loop spans 13 amino acids. In DNA, the CDR3 is TGTGCCAGCAGTAACGACAGGGAGCCTGAAGCTTTCTTT. Translation: CASSNDREPEAFF. Full variable domain (rest looked up from reference TRBV5-4 and TRBJ1-1): ETGVTQSPTHLIKTRGQQVTLRCSSQSGHNTVSWYQQALGQGPQFIFQYYREEENGRGNFPPRFSGLQFPNYSSELNVNALELDDSALYLCASSNDREPEAFFGQGTRLTVV.

The chain uses TRBV19 and TRBJ1-6, with D hard to call. Trimming took 5 bases from V and 9 from J, leaving 11 bases between them. Looked up from germline, CDR1 is LNHDA and CDR2 is SQIVND (reference sequence). The CDR3 extends over 13 amino acids. The CDR3 coding sequence is TGTGCCAGTAGTTCCGAGGGAGGTTCACCCCTCCACTTT. Its protein product is CASSSEGGSPLHF.

This chain links TRBV4-2 with TRBJ2-7; D is unresolved. With 0 bases removed from V and 3 bases from J, the gap between germline ends came to 6 bases. Germline V gene sequence: CDR1 LGHNA, CDR2 YNFKEQ. The CDR3 totals 13 residues. This CDR3 reads CASSQDLSYEQYF. DNA of the CDR3: TGTGCCAGCAGCCAAGATTTGAGCTACGAGCAGTACTTC.

V and J are TRBV19 and TRBJ1-2; D may be TRBD1 (5 bases). This CDR3 spans 15 amino acids. V shed 4 bases and J shed 4 bases, with 16 bases lying between them. Germline CDR1 is LNHDA and CDR2 is SQIVND (reference sequence). CDR3 loop: CASSNWAATGYGYTF. As DNA, the CDR3 is TGTGCCAGTAGTAATTGGGCGGCAACAGGCTATGGCTACACCTTC.

This chain joins TRBV19 and TRBJ1-4; weak D call: TRBD1 (5 bases). V was trimmed by 4 bases and J by 8 bases, leaving 14 bases between them. The germline V gene encodes CDR1 LNHDA and CDR2 SQIVND (reference sequence). The CDR3 extends over 14 amino acids. CDR3 nucleotides: TGTGCCAGTAGTAATCCAGGGAAGGGCGAAAAACTGTTTTTT. It yields the protein CASSNPGKGEKLFF.

The chain carries TRBV5-1 and TRBJ2-7; 7 bases map to TRBD2. V was clipped by 0 bases and J by 2 bases; unmatched bases: 2. CDR1 and CDR2 (germline): SGHRS, YFSETQ. This CDR3 has 14 amino acids. CDR3 in DNA: TGCGCCAGCAGCTTGGACGGGAGGACCTACGAGCAGTACTTC. It encodes CASSLDGRTYEQYF.

The V and J genes are TRBV3-1 (or the pseudogene TRBV3-2) and TRBJ1-3; D gene unclear. This CDR3 has 15 amino acids. Germline CDR1 is LGHDT and CDR2 is YNNKEL (reference sequence). The V end lost 5 bases, the J end lost 4 bases, and 15 bases lay between the germline ends. CDR3 in amino acids: CASSSEMVIGNTIYF. CDR3 DNA sequence: TGTGCCAGCAGCTCCGAGATGGTCATCGGAAACACCATATATTTT.

V gene TRBV6-5 combines with J gene TRBJ1-1; D is possibly TRBD1 (6 bases). With 8 bases removed from V and 5 bases from J, the gap between germline ends came to 15 bases. Per the germline V gene, CDR1 is MNHEY and CDR2 is SVGAGI. The CDR3 length is 13 residues. CDR3: CASGQQGFTEAFF. CDR3 nucleotide sequence: TGTGCCAGCGGGCAGCAGGGGTTTACTGAAGCTTTCTTT.

The V and J genes are TRBV4-1 and TRBJ2-1; 10 bases are shared with TRBD2. This CDR3 spans 18 amino acids. Trimming cost V 1 base and J 0 bases; bases outside gene matches: 6. From germline, CDR1 is MGHRA and CDR2 YSYEKL. DNA of the CDR3: TGCGCCAGCAGCCAAGGTCCTAGCGGGAGATCCTCCTACAATGAGCAGTTCTTC. It specifies CASSQGPSGRSSYNEQFF.

The chain carries TRBV18 and TRBJ2-5, with D possibly being TRBD1 (5 bases). Trimming stripped 2 bases from V and 2 bases from J, with 9 bases between. Per the germline V gene, CDR1 is KGHSH and CDR2 is LQKENI. The CDR3 runs 14 residues. CDR3 DNA: TGTGCCAGCTCACCAAGGGGCAGACAAGAGACCCAGTACTTC. Its translation: CASSPRGRQETQYF.

The chain employs TRBV5-1 and TRBJ1-1; D possibly corresponds to TRBD1 (6 bases). V was pared by 4 bases and J by 0 bases, with 13 bases between. Germline loops: CDR1 SGHRS, CDR2 YFSETQ. The CDR3 extends over 15 amino acids. CDR3 DNA: TGCGCCAGCAGCCGACAGGCCGATATGAACACTGAAGCTTTCTTT. This encodes CASSRQADMNTEAFF.

This chain joins TRBV28 and TRBJ1-1; D gene ambiguous. This CDR3 has 13 amino acids. The V end lost 5 bases, the J end lost 6 bases, and 13 bases lay between the germline ends. Germline loops: CDR1 MDHEN, CDR2 SYDVKM. The DNA for the CDR3 is TGTGCCAGCAGTCGGGTCCCCGTGTCTGAAGCTTTCTTT. Its protein is CASSRVPVSEAFF.